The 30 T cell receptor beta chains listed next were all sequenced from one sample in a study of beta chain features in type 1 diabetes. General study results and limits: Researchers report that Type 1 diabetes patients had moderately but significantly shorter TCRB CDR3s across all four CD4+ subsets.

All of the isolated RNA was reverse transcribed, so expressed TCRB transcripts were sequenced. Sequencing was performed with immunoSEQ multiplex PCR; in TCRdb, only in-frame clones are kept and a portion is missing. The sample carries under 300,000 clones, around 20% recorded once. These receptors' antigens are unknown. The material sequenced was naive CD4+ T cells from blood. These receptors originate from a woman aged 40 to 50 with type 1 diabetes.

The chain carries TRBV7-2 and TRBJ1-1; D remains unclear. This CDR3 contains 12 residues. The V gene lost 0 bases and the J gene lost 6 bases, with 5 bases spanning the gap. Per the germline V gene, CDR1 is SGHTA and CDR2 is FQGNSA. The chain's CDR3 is CASSLARAEAFF. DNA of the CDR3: TGTGCCAGCAGCTTAGCGAGAGCTGAAGCTTTCTTT. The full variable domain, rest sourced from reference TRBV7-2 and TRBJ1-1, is GAGVSQSPSNKVTEKGKDVELRCDPISGHTALYWYRQSLGQGLEFLIYFQGNSAPDKSGLPSDRFSAERTGGSVSTLTIQRTQQEDSAVYLCASSLARAEAFFGQGTRLTVV.

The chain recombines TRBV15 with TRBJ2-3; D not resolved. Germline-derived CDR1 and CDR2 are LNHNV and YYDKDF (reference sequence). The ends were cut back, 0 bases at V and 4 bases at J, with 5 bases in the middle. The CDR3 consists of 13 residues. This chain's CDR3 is CATSRDFADTQYF. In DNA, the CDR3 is TGTGCCACCAGCAGAGATTTCGCAGATACGCAGTATTTT.

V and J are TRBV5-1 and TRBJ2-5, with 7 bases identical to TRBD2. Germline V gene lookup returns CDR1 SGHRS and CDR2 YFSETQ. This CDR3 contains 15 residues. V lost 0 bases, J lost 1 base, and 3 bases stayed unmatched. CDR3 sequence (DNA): TGCGCCAGCAGCTTGGAGGCGGGAGCCCAAGAGACCCAGTACTTC. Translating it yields CASSLEAGAQETQYF.

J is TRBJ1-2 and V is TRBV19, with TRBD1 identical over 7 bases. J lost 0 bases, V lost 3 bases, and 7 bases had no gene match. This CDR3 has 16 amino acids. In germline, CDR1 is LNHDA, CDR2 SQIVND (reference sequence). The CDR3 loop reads CASSITGTATNYGYTF. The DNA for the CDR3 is TGTGCCAGTAGTATCACCGGGACAGCGACTAACTATGGCTACACCTTC.

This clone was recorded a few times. The chain's CDR3 is CAISAKGGDYEQYF. CDR3 coding DNA: TGTGCCATCAGTGCGAAAGGAGGAGACTACGAGCAGTACTTC. The gene calls are TRBV10-3 and TRBJ2-5, with D possibly TRBD2 on 5 matching bases. The J call may be mistaken, given a closer DNA end match to TRBJ2-7. The germline V gene has CDR1 ENHRY and CDR2 SYGVKD. CDR3 length: 14 amino acids.

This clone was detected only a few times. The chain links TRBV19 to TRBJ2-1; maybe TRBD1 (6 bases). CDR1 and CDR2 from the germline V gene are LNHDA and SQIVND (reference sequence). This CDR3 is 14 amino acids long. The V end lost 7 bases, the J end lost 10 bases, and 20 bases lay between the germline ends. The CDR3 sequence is CASTPGRGAGEQFF. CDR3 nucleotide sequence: TGTGCCAGTACCCCCGGCAGGGGCGCAGGGGAGCAGTTCTTC.

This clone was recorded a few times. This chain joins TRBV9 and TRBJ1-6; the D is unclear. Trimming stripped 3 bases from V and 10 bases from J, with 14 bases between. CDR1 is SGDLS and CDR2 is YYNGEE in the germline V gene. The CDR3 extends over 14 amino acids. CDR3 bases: TGTGCCAGCAGCGCCAGTTACGGGGTCTCACCCCTCCACTTT. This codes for CASSASYGVSPLHF.

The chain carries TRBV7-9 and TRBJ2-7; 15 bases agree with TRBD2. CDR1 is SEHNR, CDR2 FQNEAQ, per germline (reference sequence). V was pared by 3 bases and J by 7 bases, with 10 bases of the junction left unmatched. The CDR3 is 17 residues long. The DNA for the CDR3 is TGTGCCAGCAGCTTCAACCGGGGACTAGCGGGAGGATGGGAGCAGTACTTC. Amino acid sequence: CASSFNRGLAGGWEQYF.

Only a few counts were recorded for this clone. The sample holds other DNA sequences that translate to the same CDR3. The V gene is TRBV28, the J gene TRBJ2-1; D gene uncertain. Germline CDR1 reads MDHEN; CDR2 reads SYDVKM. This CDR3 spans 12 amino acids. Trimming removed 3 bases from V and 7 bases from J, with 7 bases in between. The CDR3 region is CASSLGENEQFF. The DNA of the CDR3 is TGTGCCAGCAGTTTGGGCGAAAATGAGCAGTTCTTC.

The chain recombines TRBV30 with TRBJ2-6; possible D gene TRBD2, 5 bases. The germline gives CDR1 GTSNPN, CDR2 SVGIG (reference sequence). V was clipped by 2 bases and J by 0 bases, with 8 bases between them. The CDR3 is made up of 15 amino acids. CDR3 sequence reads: CAWSTGISGANVLTF. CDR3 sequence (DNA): TGTGCCTGGAGTACCGGGATCTCTGGGGCCAACGTCCTGACTTTC. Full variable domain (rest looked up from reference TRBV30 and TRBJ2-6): SQTIHQWPATLVQPVGSPLSLECTVEGTSNPNLYWYRQAAGRGLQLLFYSVGIGQISSEVPQNLSASRPQDRQFILSSKKLLLSDSGFYLCAWSTGISGANVLTFGAGSRLTVL.

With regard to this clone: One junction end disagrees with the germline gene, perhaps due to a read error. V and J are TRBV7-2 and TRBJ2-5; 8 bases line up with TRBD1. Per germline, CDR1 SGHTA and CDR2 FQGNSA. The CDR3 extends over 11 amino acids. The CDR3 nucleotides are TGTGCCAGCAGCCCTCTGGACAGGGCGAACTTC. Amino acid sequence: CASSPLDRANF.

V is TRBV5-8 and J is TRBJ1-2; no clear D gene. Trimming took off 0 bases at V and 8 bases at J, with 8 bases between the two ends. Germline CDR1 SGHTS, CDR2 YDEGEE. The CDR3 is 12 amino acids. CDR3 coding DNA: TGTGCCAGCAGCTTGGGCCCAGGAGGCTACACCTTC. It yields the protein CASSLGPGGYTF.

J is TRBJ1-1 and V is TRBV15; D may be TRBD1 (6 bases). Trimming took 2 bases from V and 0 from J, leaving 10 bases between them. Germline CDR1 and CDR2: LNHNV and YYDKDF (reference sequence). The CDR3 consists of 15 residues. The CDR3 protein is CATSRIQGLNTEAFF. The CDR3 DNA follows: TGTGCCACCAGCAGAATACAGGGATTGAACACTGAAGCTTTCTTT.

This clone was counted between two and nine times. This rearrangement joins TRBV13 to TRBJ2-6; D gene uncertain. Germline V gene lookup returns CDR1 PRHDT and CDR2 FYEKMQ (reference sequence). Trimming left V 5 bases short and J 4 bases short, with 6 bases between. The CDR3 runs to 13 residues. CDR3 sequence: CASSIPGANVLTF. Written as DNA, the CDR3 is TGTGCCAGCAGCATTCCGGGGGCCAACGTCCTGACTTTC.

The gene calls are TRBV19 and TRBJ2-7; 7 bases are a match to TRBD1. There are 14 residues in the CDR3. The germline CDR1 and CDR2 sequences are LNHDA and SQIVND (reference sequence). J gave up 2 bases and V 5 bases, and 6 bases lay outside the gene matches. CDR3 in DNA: TGTGCCAGTAGTGTACAGGGGAGCACCTACGAGCAGTACTTC. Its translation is CASSVQGSTYEQYF.

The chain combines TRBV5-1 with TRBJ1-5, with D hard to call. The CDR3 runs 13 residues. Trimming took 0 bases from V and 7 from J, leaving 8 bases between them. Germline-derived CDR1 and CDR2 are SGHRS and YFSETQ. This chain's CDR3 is CASSLAEHQPQHF. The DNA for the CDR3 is TGCGCCAGCAGCTTGGCCGAACACCAGCCCCAGCATTTT.

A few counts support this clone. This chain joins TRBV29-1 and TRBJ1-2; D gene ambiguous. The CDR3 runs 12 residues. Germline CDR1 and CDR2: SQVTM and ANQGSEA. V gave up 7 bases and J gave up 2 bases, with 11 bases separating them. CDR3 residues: CSAGDTNYGYTF. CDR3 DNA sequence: TGCAGCGCCGGAGATACCAACTATGGCTACACCTTC.

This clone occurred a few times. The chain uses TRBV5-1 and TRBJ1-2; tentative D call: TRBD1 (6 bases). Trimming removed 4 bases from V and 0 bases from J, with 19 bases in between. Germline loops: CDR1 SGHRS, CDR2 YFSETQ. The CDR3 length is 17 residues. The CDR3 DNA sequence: TGCGCCAGCAGCCCAGCCCCCCCGACAGGAGCTAACTATGGCTACACCTTC. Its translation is CASSPAPPTGANYGYTF.

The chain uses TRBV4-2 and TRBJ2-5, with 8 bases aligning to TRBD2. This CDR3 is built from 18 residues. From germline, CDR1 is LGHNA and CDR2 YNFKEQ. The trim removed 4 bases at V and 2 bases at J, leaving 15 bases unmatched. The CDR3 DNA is TGTGCCAGCAGCCCTCCTCCTCGGGCTAGCGGGCAACAAGAGACCCAGTACTTC. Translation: CASSPPPRASGQQETQYF.

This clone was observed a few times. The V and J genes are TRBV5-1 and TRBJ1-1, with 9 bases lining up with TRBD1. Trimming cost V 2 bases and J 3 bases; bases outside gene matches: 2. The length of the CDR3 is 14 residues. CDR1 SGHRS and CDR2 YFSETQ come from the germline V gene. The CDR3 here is CASSFGQGHTEAFF. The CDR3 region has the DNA TGCGCCAGCAGCTTTGGACAGGGGCACACTGAAGCTTTCTTT.

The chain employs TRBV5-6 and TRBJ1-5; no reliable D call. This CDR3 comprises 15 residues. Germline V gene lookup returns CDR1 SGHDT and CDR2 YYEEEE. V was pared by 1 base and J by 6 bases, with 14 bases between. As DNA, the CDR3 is TGTGCCAGCAGCTTGAGGTCCGTCGGCGGTCAGCCCCAGCATTTT. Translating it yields CASSLRSVGGQPQHF.

The CDR3: CASSPATSGQLQFF. CDR3 DNA sequence: TGCGCCAGCAGCCCAGCGACCAGCGGGCAGCTGCAGTTCTTC. This sequence joins TRBV5-1 and TRBJ2-1; D is perhaps TRBD2 (6 bases). CDR1 is SGHRS and CDR2 is YFSETQ in the germline V gene. The CDR3 is made up of 14 amino acids. V was pared by 4 bases and J by 12 bases, with 20 bases between.

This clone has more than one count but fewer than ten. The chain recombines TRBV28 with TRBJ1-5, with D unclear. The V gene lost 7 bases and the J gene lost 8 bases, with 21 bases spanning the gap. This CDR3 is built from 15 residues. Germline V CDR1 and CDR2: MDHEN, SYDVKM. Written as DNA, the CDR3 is TGTGCCAGCATCCTTCAAGGACCCGGGGTAGAGCCCCAGCATTTT. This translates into CASILQGPGVEPQHF.

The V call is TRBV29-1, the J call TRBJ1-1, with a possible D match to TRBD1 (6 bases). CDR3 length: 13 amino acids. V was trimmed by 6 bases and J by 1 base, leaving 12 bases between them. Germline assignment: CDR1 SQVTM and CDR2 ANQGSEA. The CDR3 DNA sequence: TGCAGCGTGGGAAGGGGGGGGAACACTGAAGCTTTCTTT. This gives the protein CSVGRGGNTEAFF. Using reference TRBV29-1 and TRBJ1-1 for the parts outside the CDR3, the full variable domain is SAVISQKPSRDICQRGTSLTIQCQVDSQVTMMFWYRQQPGQSLTLIATANQGSEATYESGFVIDKFPISRPNLTFSTLTVSNMSPEDSSIYLCSVGRGGNTEAFFGQGTRLTVV.

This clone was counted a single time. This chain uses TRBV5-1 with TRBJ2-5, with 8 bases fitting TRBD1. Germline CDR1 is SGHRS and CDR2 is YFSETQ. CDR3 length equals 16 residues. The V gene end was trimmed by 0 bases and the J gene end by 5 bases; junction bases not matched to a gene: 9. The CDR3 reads CASSLVFQGAAETQYF. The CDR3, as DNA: TGCGCCAGCAGCTTGGTCTTCCAGGGGGCCGCCGAGACCCAGTACTTC. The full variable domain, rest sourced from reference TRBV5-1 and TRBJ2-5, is KAGVTQTPRYLIKTRGQQVTLSCSPISGHRSVSWYQQTPGQGLQFLFEYFSETQRNKGNFPGRFSGRQFSNSRSEMNVSTLELGDSALYLCASSLVFQGAAETQYFGPGTRLLVL.

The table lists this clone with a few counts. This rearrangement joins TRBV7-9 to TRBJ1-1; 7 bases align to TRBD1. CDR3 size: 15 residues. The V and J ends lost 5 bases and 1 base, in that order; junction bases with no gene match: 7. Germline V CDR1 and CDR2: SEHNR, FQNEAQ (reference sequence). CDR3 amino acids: CASSPGTEPNTEAFF. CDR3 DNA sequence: TGTGCCAGCAGCCCCGGGACAGAACCGAACACTGAAGCTTTCTTT.

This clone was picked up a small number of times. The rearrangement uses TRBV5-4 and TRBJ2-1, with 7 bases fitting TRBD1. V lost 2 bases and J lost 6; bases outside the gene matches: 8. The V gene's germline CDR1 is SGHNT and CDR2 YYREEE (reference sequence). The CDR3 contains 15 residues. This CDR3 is CASSFRRGFFNEQFF. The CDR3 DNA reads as TGTGCCAGCAGCTTCCGCAGGGGGTTTTTCAATGAGCAGTTCTTC.

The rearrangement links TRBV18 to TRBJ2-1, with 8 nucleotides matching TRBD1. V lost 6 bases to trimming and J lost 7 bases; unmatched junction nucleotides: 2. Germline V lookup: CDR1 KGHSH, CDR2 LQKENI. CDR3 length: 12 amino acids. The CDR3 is CASSDRVNEQFF. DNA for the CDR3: TGTGCCAGCTCGGACAGGGTTAATGAGCAGTTCTTC.

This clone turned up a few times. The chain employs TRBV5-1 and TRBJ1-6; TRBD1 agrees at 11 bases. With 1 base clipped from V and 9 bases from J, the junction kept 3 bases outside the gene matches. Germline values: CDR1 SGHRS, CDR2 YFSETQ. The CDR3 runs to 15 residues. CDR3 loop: CASSLTGQGVSPLHF. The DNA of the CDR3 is TGCGCCAGCAGCTTGACGGGACAGGGGGTTTCACCCCTCCACTTT.

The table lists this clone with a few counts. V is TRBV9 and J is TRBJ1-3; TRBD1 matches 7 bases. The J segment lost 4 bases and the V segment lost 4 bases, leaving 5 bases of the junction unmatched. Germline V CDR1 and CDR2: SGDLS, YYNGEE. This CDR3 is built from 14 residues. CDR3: CASSSQGSGNTIYF. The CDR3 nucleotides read TGTGCCAGCAGCTCACAGGGGTCCGGAAACACCATATATTTT.